This entry lists 24 T cell receptor beta chains sequenced from one sample in a study of cytomegalovirus exposure and HLA in healthy donors. PCR was performed using 60 Vbeta and 13 Jbeta primers. The data were produced by immunoSEQ multiplex PCR, yet TCRdb's version contains in-frame clones alone and is incomplete. The table has about 240,000 clones, 80% to 85% seen once. Sequencing was done on a sample of PBMCs. These receptors came from an older woman in good health and CMV-seropositive.

This clone was observed a single time. J is TRBJ1-2 and V is TRBV5-1, with D uncertain. Germline V lookup: CDR1 SGHRS, CDR2 YFSETQ. Trimming removed 5 bases at V and 2 bases at J, with 25 bases between. The CDR3 runs to 18 residues. CDR3 DNA sequence: TGCGCCAGCAGTGGAGGCTGGGCAAGAGCCGGCTTCAACTATGGCTACACCTTC. This translates into CASSGGWARAGFNYGYTF.

The V and J genes are TRBV28 and TRBJ1-1; D unresolved. The CDR3 contains 15 residues. Germline assignment: CDR1 MDHEN and CDR2 SYDVKM. Trimming took off 4 bases at V and 1 base at J, with 13 bases between the two ends. CDR3 DNA sequence: TGTGCCAGCAGTTCACCCAGAGGTGGGAACACTGAAGCTTTCTTT. Translation: CASSSPRGGNTEAFF.

The V and J genes are TRBV29-1 and TRBJ1-1; D gene unclear. The germline CDR1 and CDR2 sequences are SQVTM and ANQGSEA. V lost 5 bases and J lost 0, with 10 bases in between. This CDR3 is 13 amino acids long. The CDR3 loop is CSVCLRMNTEAFF. The CDR3, as DNA: TGCAGCGTTTGTTTGCGCATGAACACTGAAGCTTTCTTT. Using reference TRBV29-1 and TRBJ1-1 for the parts outside the CDR3, the full variable domain is SAVISQKPSRDICQRGTSLTIQCQVDSQVTMMFWYRQQPGQSLTLIATANQGSEATYESGFVIDKFPISRPNLTFSTLTVSNMSPEDSSIYLCSVCLRMNTEAFFGQGTRLTVV.

The rearrangement uses TRBV27 and TRBJ2-1; TRBD2 agrees at 8 bases. This CDR3 comprises 15 residues. Trimming at V came to 6 bases and at J to 6 bases, leaving 10 bases not matched to a gene. Germline CDR1 is MNHEY and CDR2 is SMNVEV (reference sequence). The CDR3 nucleotides are TGTGCCAGCAGCACCCCCTTAGCGGGACTCAATGAGCAGTTCTTC. This codes for CASSTPLAGLNEQFF.

V gene TRBV6-5 combines with J gene TRBJ2-7; 7 positions agree with TRBD2. In germline, CDR1 is MNHEY, CDR2 SVGAGI. This CDR3 comprises 14 residues. The J segment lost 7 bases and the V segment lost 10 bases, leaving 16 bases of the junction unmatched. The chain's CDR3 is CATREGIGSNEQYF. The DNA of the CDR3 is TGTGCCACCAGGGAGGGAATTGGGTCGAATGAGCAGTACTTC.

The chain links TRBV9 to TRBJ1-2, with 7 bases lining up with TRBD1. Germline assignment: CDR1 SGDLS and CDR2 YYNGEE. The CDR3 is 16 residues long. Trimming cost V 3 bases and J 1 base; bases outside gene matches: 9. In nucleotides, the CDR3 is TGTGCCAGCAGCGAGGGGGACAGTCTCGTTAACTATGGCTACACCTTC. This encodes CASSEGDSLVNYGYTF. Full variable domain (outside the CDR3, taken from reference TRBV9 and TRBJ1-2): DSGVTQTPKHLITATGQRVTLRCSPRSGDLSVYWYQQSLDQGLQFLIQYYNGEERAKGNILERFSAQQFPDLHSELNLSSLELGDSALYFCASSEGDSLVNYGYTFGSGTRLTVV.

J is TRBJ2-5 and V is TRBV7-9, with D tentatively TRBD2 (5 bases). V lost 4 bases to trimming and J lost 2 bases, with 8 bases between them. In germline, CDR1 is SEHNR, CDR2 FQNEAQ (reference sequence). This CDR3 has 13 residues. CDR3 loop: CASSSRDQETQYF. The DNA for the CDR3 is TGTGCCAGCAGCTCCCGGGATCAAGAGACCCAGTACTTC.

The J gene is TRBJ2-4, the V gene TRBV5-6, with 12 bases matching TRBD2. CDR3 size: 19 residues. Trimming took 0 bases from V and 0 from J; bases not matched to a gene: 7. Germline assignment: CDR1 SGHDT and CDR2 YYEEEE. The CDR3, as DNA: TGTGCCAGCAGCTTGGGACTAGCGGGAGAGGGGGGAGCCAAAAACATTCAGTACTTC. This sequence encodes CASSLGLAGEGGAKNIQYF.

V is TRBV9 and J is TRBJ1-2; TRBD1 might be the D (5 bases). V was pared by 4 bases and J by 8 bases, with 12 bases between. This CDR3 is 12 amino acids long. CDR1 and CDR2 from the germline V gene are SGDLS and YYNGEE. The CDR3 sequence: CASSPGGKGYTF. DNA of the CDR3: TGTGCCAGCAGCCCGGGGGGGAAAGGCTACACCTTC. The variable domain in full, completed from reference TRBV9 and TRBJ1-2, reads DSGVTQTPKHLITATGQRVTLRCSPRSGDLSVYWYQQSLDQGLQFLIQYYNGEERAKGNILERFSAQQFPDLHSELNLSSLELGDSALYFCASSPGGKGYTFGSGTRLTVV.

The gene calls are TRBV27 and TRBJ2-7; 11 bases agree with TRBD1. This CDR3 has 15 residues. Germline values: CDR1 MNHEY, CDR2 SMNVEV (reference sequence). The ends lost 4 bases at V and 3 bases at J; junction bases unmatched: 5. CDR3 nucleotides: TGTGCCAGCAGTTCCGGGACAGGGGGACTCTACGAGCAGTACTTC. Its translation: CASSSGTGGLYEQYF.

This clone was found a few times. The rearrangement joins TRBV9 to TRBJ2-5; TRBD2 agrees at 14 bases. This CDR3 comprises 15 residues. Germline V gene data show CDR1 as SGDLS and CDR2 as YYNGEE. Trimming took 3 bases from V and 4 from J; bases not matched to a gene: 2. The CDR3 DNA is TGTGCCAGCAGCGAGGGACTAGCGGGAGTAGAGACCCAGTACTTC. Translating it yields CASSEGLAGVETQYF.

This clone was seen only a few times. The CDR3 here is CASGLVRDRDYGYTF. DNA for the CDR3: TGTGCTAGTGGTTTGGTACGAGACAGGGACTATGGCTACACCTTC. The chain links TRBV12-5 to TRBJ1-2, with 7 bases that match TRBD1. V lost 0 bases and J lost 3; bases outside the gene matches: 4. The CDR3 has 15 residues. Germline lookup yields CDR1 LGHNT and CDR2 FRNRAP. Combining the CDR3 with reference TRBV12-5 and TRBJ1-2 gives the whole variable domain DARVTQTPRHKVTEMGQEVTMRCQPILGHNTVFWYRQTMMQGLELLAYFRNRAPLDDSGMPKDRFSAEMPDATLATLKIQPSEPRDSAVYFCASGLVRDRDYGYTFGSGTRLTVV.

The chain joins TRBV7-2 to TRBJ1-5; D is possibly TRBD1 (5 bases). Germline V gene sequence: CDR1 SGHTA, CDR2 FQGNSA. Trimming removed 5 bases from V and 6 bases from J, with 11 bases in between. The CDR3 extends over 13 amino acids. CDR3 loop: CASSTGGIQPQHF. In DNA form, the CDR3 reads TGTGCCAGCAGCACCGGGGGAATTCAGCCCCAGCATTTT.

For this clone: Other DNA sequences from this sample encode an identical CDR3 as well. The gene calls are TRBV27 and TRBJ2-4; TRBD2 might be the D (6 bases). Looked up from germline, CDR1 is MNHEY and CDR2 is SMNVEV (reference sequence). This CDR3 has 16 residues. Deletions cut 2 bases from V and 5 bases from J, with 16 bases between. In DNA form, the CDR3 reads TGTGCCAGCAGTTTAACTAAAGGGACGGGAGAAAACATTCAGTACTTC. This translates into CASSLTKGTGENIQYF.

The chain has TRBV28 and TRBJ1-6, with D perhaps matching TRBD1 (5 bases). The CDR3 sequence is 14 residues long. With 3 bases removed from V and 8 bases from J, the gap between germline ends came to 11 bases. Germline V gene data show CDR1 as MDHEN and CDR2 as SYDVKM. This CDR3 is CASSLRPGDSPLHF. The CDR3 nucleotides are TGTGCCAGCAGTTTGAGGCCGGGGGATTCACCCCTCCACTTT.

The V call is TRBV18, the J call TRBJ2-7; D gene ambiguous. V was cut by 6 bases and J by 7 bases, with 16 bases left in between. Germline V lookup: CDR1 KGHSH, CDR2 LQKENI. The CDR3 consists of 13 residues. The CDR3 spells CASSPGPEREQYF. CDR3 nucleotides: TGTGCCAGCTCCCCGGGTCCCGAGAGGGAGCAGTACTTC.

V gene TRBV19 combines with J gene TRBJ2-1; D is perhaps TRBD1 (6 bases). The CDR3 covers 14 residues. V gave up 6 bases and J gave up 8 bases, with 17 bases separating them. Germline values: CDR1 LNHDA, CDR2 SQIVND (reference sequence). CDR3 protein: CASSRDINMDEQFF. CDR3 in DNA: TGTGCCAGTAGCCGGGACATCAACATGGATGAGCAGTTCTTC.

The V call is TRBV7-9, the J call TRBJ2-7; 15 nucleotides agree with TRBD2. The J segment lost 3 bases and the V segment lost 5 bases, leaving 14 bases of the junction unmatched. This CDR3 is built from 19 residues. Germline V CDR1 and CDR2: SEHNR, FQNEAQ (reference sequence). The CDR3 bases are TGTGCCAGCAGCCCCCAACCCGGACTAGCGGGAGGGTTCTTCTACGAGCAGTACTTC. It encodes CASSPQPGLAGGFFYEQYF.

The chain employs TRBV15 and TRBJ1-4; D unclear. Trimming stripped 1 base from V and 3 bases from J, with 9 bases between. The germline CDR1 and CDR2 sequences are LNHNV and YYDKDF (reference sequence). The CDR3 has 15 residues. The CDR3, as DNA: TGTGCCACCAGCAGAGTAATCGGGGCTAATGAAAAACTGTTTTTT. It translates to CATSRVIGANEKLFF.

The chain carries TRBV2 and TRBJ2-2, with D maybe TRBD2 (6 bases). This CDR3 has 14 amino acids. With 6 bases removed from V and 0 bases from J, the gap between germline ends came to 8 bases. Germline CDR1 SNHLY, CDR2 FYNNEI. Here the CDR3 DNA reads TGTGCCAGCAGATGGGGGGCGAACACCGGGGAGCTGTTTTTT. Amino acids: CASRWGANTGELFF.

The rearrangement uses TRBV2 and TRBJ2-4, with a possible D match to TRBD1 (6 bases). With 9 bases removed from V and 9 bases from J, the gap between germline ends came to 21 bases. Germline-derived CDR1 and CDR2 are SNHLY and FYNNEI. The CDR3 is made up of 14 amino acids. The CDR3 is CARGNDRPGGIQYF. CDR3 nucleotide sequence: TGTGCCAGGGGGAATGACAGGCCCGGCGGCATTCAGTACTTC. Drawing the rest from reference TRBV2 and TRBJ2-4, the complete variable domain is EPEVTQTPSHQVTQMGQEVILRCVPISNHLYFYWYRQILGQKVEFLVSFYNNEISEKSEIFDDQFSVERPDGSNFTLKIRSTKLEDSAMYFCARGNDRPGGIQYFGAGTRLSVL.

This clone was detected a few times. The chain carries TRBV5-1 and TRBJ2-3; maybe TRBD2 (5 bases). Germline V lookup: CDR1 SGHRS, CDR2 YFSETQ. The CDR3 sequence is 15 residues long. Between the trimmed V and J ends, which lost 4 bases and 0 bases, there was a span of 12 bases. The CDR3 sequence: CASSPQRRSTDTQYF. Here the CDR3 DNA reads TGCGCCAGCAGCCCCCAGCGGAGGAGCACAGATACGCAGTATTTT.

On this clone itself: The sample contains more than one DNA sequence encoding this CDR3. The chain combines TRBV5-1 with TRBJ2-7, with 7 bases identical to TRBD2. From germline, CDR1 is SGHRS and CDR2 YFSETQ. The CDR3 is 14 amino acids. With 0 bases clipped from V and 0 bases from J, the junction kept 0 bases outside the gene matches. The CDR3 bases are TGCGCCAGCAGCTTGGGGACTAGCTCCTACGAGCAGTACTTC. This gives the protein CASSLGTSSYEQYF.

The V and J genes are TRBV6-5 and TRBJ1-1, with no clear D. With 7 bases removed from V and 0 bases from J, the gap between germline ends came to 6 bases. In germline, CDR1 is MNHEY, CDR2 SVGAGI. The length of the CDR3 is 12 residues. In DNA, the CDR3 is TGTGCCAGCAAATCGGTGAACACTGAAGCTTTCTTT. Its translation: CASKSVNTEAFF.